The 5 T cell receptor beta chains in this list originate from one sample, sequenced in a study of Ad26.COV2.S vaccination and SARS-CoV-2 variants. The treatment here: roughly 19 received Ad26.COV2.S at low or high dose, single or two shots; several received placebo; per-sample allocation not given. It was on day 63 after the first vaccine or placebo injection that samples were taken. Clones were read by immunoSEQ multiplex PCR, and TCRdb kept only the in-frame ones, dropping some. This table holds roughly 330,000 clones, roughly 90% found once. The starting material was peripheral blood, obtained in a trial of Ad26.COV2.S vaccine versus placebo. The source is a person between 18 and 65 years old who received the Ad26.COV2.S COVID-19 vaccine or a placebo.

The chain joins TRBV29-1 to TRBJ2-2; no clear D. The germline CDR1 and CDR2 sequences are SQVTM and ANQGSEA. This CDR3 comprises 11 residues. Between the trimmed V and J ends, which lost 8 bases and 8 bases, there was a span of 12 bases. CDR3 residues: CSTRWGGELFF. In DNA, the CDR3 is TGCAGCACCCGTTGGGGAGGGGAGCTGTTTTTT.

The chain joins TRBV6-2 or TRBV6-3 to TRBJ2-7; D is unresolved. Germline V gene lookup returns CDR1 MNHEY and CDR2 SVGEGT. The germline V and J ends were trimmed by 0 bases and 1 base, with 4 bases remaining between them. CDR3 length equals 13 residues. The CDR3 loop is CASSYSSSYEQYF. The DNA of the CDR3 is TGTGCCAGCAGTTACTCGAGTTCCTACGAGCAGTACTTC.

The gene calls are TRBV5-6 and TRBJ1-5; the match to TRBD1 covers 7 bases. The CDR3 totals 15 residues. In germline, CDR1 is SGHDT, CDR2 YYEEEE. The V segment lost 4 bases and the J segment 5 bases; nucleotides outside the gene matches: 9. Here the CDR3 reads CASSRGKGGYQPQHF. The CDR3 region has the DNA TGTGCCAGCAGCCGTGGGAAAGGGGGCTATCAGCCCCAGCATTTT.

In DNA, the CDR3 is TGCGCCAGCAGCCAACTATGGGGGGCCAGAGAGACCCAGTACTTC. The encoded protein is CASSQLWGARETQYF. The V gene is TRBV4-3, the J gene TRBJ2-5, with D perhaps assigned TRBD1 or TRBD2 (6 bases each). Germline CDR1 reads LGHNA; CDR2 reads YSLEER. This CDR3 region has 15 residues. Trimming cost V 2 bases and J 4 bases, with 14 bases left between them.

The chain uses TRBV6-2 or TRBV6-3 and TRBJ2-6; no reliable D call. The germline V and J ends were trimmed by 6 bases and 4 bases, with 7 bases remaining between them. The germline gives CDR1 MNHEY, CDR2 SVGEGT. CDR3 length equals 13 residues. The CDR3 sequence is CASSRRGANVLTF. The CDR3 DNA follows: TGTGCCAGCAGCAGGAGAGGGGCCAACGTCCTGACTTTC.